The sequence of this T cell receptor (beta chain) was determined in a study of T cell changes during pregnancy in multiple sclerosis. Repertoires were generated with immunoSEQ multiplex PCR, while TCRdb's copy carries only in-frame clones and drops some. The sample has around 40,000 clones, nearly 90% seen once. This CDR3 comprises 16 residues. The ends lost 1 base at V and 3 bases at J; junction bases unmatched: 3. Germline V gene sequence: CDR1 SGHRS, CDR2 YFSETQ. The chain uses TRBV5-1 and TRBJ1-4; 10 nucleotides line up with TRBD1. The starting material was CD4+ T cells from peripheral blood mononuclear cells, obtained in the first trimester of pregnancy. The source is a female donor with multiple sclerosis, enrolled in a pregnancy study. CDR3 sequence: CASSLRQGAANEKLFF. For the CDR3, the DNA is TGCGCCAGCAGCTTGCGACAGGGGGCAGCTAATGAAAAACTGTTTTTT.